What follows is one TCR beta chain and its context. The CDR3 has 15 amino acids. V was pared by 3 bases and J by 0 bases, with 12 bases between. Germline-derived CDR1 and CDR2 are SGHDT and YYEEEE. Through a sample-barcoded 5' primer and a J-beta primer mix, a second PCR was run for 7 to 11 cycles. A single record per CDR3 protein comes from TCRdb applying MiXCR to the 5' RACE reads. Of 1.5 million to 2 million distinct CDR3 sequences detected, around half appear once; the ten largest clones hold approximately 2.1%. In terms of origin and age, donors were healthy Caucasian individuals from Russia aged roughly 6 to 95. The sample, 7.5 to 10 milliliters of peripheral blood, was drawn from each donor. The data were taken from a study of blood T cells in healthy people across ages.

The chain has TRBV5-6 and TRBJ1-1; D might be TRBD1 (5 bases). This receptor was taken from a woman between 40 and 55 years old in good health. Sequencing was done on a sample of blood. DNA for the CDR3: TGTGCCAGCAGCTCCCCGACAGACATGAACACTGAAGCTTTCTTT. It yields the protein CASSSPTDMNTEAFF.